This entry concerns a single TCR beta chain. The PCR had 60 Vbeta and 13 Jbeta primers. Data came from immunoSEQ multiplex PCR; TCRdb stores just in-frame clones and leaves some out. The data hold about 160,000 clones, with around three quarters observed a single time. This specimen comes from a study of cytomegalovirus exposure and HLA in healthy donors. V lost 6 bases and J lost 4; bases outside the gene matches: 9. The CDR3 is made up of 15 amino acids. Germline V gene data show CDR1 as MNHEY and CDR2 as SVGAGI. This clonotype was sampled from a woman aged 40 to 55 in good health and CMV-seronegative. The V gene is TRBV6-5, the J gene TRBJ1-1; TRBD1 aligns across 9 bases. Input material: PBMCs. CDR3 protein: CASRSLTGGSTEAFF. The CDR3 bases are TGTGCCAGCAGATCCCTGACAGGGGGAAGCACTGAAGCTTTCTTT.